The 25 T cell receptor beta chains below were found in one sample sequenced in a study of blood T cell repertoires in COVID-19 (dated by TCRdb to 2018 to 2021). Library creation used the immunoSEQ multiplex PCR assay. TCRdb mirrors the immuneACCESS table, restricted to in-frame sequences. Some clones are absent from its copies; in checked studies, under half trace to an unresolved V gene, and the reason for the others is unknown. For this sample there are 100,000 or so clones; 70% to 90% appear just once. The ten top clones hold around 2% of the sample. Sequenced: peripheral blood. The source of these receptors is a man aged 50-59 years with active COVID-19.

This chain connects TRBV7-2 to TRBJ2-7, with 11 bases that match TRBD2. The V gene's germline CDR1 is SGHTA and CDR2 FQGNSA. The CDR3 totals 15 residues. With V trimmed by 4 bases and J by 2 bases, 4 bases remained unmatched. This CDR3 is CASSSVAGGTYEQYF. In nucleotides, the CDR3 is TGTGCCAGCAGCTCTGTAGCGGGGGGGACCTACGAGCAGTACTTC.

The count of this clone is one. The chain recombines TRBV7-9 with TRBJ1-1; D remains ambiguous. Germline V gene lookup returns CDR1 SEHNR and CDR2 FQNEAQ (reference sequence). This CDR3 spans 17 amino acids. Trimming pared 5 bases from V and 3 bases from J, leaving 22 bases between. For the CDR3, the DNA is TGTGCCAGCAGCCCCCAGCGACGGGGAAGGGAGGACACTGAAGCTTTCTTT. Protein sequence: CASSPQRRGREDTEAFF. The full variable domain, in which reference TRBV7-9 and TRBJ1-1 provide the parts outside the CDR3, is DTGVSQNPRHKITKRGQNVTFRCDPISEHNRLYWYRQTLGQGPEFLTYFQNEAQLEKSRLLSDRFSAERPKGSFSTLEIQRTEQGDSAMYLCASSPQRRGREDTEAFFGQGTRLTVV.

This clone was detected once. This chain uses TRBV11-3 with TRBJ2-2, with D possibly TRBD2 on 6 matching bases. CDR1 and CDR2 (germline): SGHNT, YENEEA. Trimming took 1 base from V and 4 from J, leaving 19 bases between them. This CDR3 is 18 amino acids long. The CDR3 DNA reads TGTGCCAGCAGCTTAGGGGGGACTTCTCGTATGAGCACCGGGGAGCTGTTTTTT. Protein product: CASSLGGTSRMSTGELFF.

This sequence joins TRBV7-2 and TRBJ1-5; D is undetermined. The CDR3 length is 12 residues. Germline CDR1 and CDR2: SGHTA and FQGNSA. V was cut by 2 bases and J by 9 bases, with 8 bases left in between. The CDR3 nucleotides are TGTGCCAGCAGCTTACCCGGGAGGCCCCAGCATTTT. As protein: CASSLPGRPQHF.

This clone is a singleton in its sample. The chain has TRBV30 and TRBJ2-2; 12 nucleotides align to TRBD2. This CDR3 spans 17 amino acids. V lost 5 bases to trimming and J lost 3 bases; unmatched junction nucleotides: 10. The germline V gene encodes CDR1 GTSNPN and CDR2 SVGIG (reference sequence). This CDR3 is CAWEIAWTSGDTGELFF. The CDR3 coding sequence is TGTGCCTGGGAGATCGCCTGGACTAGCGGGGACACCGGGGAGCTGTTTTTT.

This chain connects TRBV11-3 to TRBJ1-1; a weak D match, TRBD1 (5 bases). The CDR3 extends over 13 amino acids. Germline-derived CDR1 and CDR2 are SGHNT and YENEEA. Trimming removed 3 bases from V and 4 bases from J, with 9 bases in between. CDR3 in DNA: TGTGCCAGCAGCTTCTTGGGGCTCACTGAAGCTTTCTTT. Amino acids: CASSFLGLTEAFF.

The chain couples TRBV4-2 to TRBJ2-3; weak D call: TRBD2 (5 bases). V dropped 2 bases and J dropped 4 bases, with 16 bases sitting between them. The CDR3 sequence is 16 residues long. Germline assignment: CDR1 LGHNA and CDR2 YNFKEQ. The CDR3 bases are TGTGCCAGCAGCCAAAAGTATCGGGGTGGGGCAGATACGCAGTATTTT. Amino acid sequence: CASSQKYRGGADTQYF.

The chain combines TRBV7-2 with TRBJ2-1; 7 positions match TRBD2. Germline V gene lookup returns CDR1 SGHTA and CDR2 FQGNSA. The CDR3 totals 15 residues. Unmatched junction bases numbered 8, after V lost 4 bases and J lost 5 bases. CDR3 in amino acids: CASSSGRGTHNEQFF. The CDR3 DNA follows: TGTGCCAGCAGCTCGGGGCGGGGGACCCACAATGAGCAGTTCTTC.

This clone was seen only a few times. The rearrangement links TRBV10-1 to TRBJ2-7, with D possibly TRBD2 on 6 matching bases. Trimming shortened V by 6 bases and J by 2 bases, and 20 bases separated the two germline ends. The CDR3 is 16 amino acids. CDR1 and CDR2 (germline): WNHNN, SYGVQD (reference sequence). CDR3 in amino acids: CASSRSGVTSPYEQYF. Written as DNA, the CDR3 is TGCGCCAGCAGCCGGTCGGGGGTCACATCCCCCTACGAGCAGTACTTC.

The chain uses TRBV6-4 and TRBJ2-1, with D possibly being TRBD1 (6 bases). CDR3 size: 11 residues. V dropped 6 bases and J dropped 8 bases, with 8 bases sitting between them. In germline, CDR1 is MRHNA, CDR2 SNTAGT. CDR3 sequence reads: CASSRGHEQFF. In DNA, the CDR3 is TGTGCCAGCAGCAGGGGTCATGAGCAGTTCTTC.

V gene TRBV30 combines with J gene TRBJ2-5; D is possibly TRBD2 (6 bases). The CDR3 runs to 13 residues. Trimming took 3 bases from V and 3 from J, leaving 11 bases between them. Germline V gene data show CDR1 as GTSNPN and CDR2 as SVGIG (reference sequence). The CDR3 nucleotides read TGTGCCTGGAGCCGGGGGAACAAAGAGACCCAGTACTTC. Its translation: CAWSRGNKETQYF.

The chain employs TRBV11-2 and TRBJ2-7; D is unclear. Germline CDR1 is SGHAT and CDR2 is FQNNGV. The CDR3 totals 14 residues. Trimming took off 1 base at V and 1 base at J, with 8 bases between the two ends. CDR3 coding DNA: TGTGCCAGCAGCTTAGTGCCGGTATCCTACGAGCAGTACTTC. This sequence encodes CASSLVPVSYEQYF.

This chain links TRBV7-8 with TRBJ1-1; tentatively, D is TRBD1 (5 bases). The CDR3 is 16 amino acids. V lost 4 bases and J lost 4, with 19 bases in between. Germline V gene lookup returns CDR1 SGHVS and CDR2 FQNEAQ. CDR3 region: CASSSLIFGGVTEAFF. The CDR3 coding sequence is TGTGCCAGCAGCTCTCTGATCTTCGGGGGGGTCACTGAAGCTTTCTTT.

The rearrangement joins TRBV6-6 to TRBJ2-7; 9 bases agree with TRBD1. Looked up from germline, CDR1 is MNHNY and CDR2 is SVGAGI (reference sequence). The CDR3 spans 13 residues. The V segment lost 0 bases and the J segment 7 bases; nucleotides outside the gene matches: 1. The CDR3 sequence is CASSYSTGGEQYF. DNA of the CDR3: TGTGCCAGCAGTTACTCGACAGGGGGGGAGCAGTACTTC.

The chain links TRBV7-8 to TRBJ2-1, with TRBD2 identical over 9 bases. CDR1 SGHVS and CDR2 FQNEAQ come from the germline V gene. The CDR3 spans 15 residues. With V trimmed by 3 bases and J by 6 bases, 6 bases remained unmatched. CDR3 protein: CASSFHRGGANEQFF. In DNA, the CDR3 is TGTGCCAGCAGCTTTCACCGCGGGGGGGCCAATGAGCAGTTCTTC.

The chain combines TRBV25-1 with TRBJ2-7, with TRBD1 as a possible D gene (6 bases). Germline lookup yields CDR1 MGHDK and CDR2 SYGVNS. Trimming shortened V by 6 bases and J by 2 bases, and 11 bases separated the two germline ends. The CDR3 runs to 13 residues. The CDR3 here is CASRGDTPYEQYF. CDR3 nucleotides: TGTGCCAGCAGGGGGGACACCCCCTACGAGCAGTACTTC.

This chain's CDR3 is CASSPRGSETQYF. CDR3 sequence (DNA): TGTGCCAGCAGCCCGCGGGGTTCAGAGACCCAGTACTTC. The chain joins TRBV7-2 to TRBJ2-5, with D perhaps TRBD2 (6 bases). This CDR3 has 13 residues. V gave up 5 bases and J gave up 4 bases, with 11 bases separating them. Germline loops: CDR1 SGHTA, CDR2 FQGNSA.

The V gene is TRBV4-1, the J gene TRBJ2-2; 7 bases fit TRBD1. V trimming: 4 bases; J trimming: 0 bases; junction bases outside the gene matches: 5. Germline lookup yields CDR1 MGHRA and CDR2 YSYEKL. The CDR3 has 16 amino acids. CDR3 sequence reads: CASSRRQGTNTGELFF. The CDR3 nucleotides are TGCGCCAGCAGCCGAAGACAGGGCACGAACACCGGGGAGCTGTTTTTT.

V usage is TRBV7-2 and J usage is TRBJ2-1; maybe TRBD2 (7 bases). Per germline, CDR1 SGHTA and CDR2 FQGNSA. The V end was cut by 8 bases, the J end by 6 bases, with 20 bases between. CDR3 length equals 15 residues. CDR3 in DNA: TGTGCCAGCGGCCGGGGCGGGGGCAGGTCCAATGAGCAGTTCTTC. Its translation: CASGRGGGRSNEQFF.

Written as DNA, the CDR3 is TGTGCCAGCAGCGGGGGACAGTCGACCTACGAGCAGTACTTC. The encoded protein is CASSGGQSTYEQYF. The chain combines TRBV9 with TRBJ2-7; 7 bases map to TRBD1. The CDR3 loop spans 14 amino acids. With V trimmed by 3 bases and J by 2 bases, 5 bases remained unmatched. Germline V gene data show CDR1 as SGDLS and CDR2 as YYNGEE.

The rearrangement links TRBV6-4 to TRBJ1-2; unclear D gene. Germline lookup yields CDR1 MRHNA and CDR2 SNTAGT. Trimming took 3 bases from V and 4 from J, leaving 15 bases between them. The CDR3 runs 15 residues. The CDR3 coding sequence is TGTGCCAGCAGTGAGGGTAAGGGCGGACTCTATGGCTACACCTTC. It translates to CASSEGKGGLYGYTF.

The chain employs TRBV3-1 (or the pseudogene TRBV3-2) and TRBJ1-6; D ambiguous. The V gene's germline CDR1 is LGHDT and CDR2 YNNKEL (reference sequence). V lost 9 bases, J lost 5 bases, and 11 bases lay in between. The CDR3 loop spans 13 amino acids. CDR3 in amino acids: CASGGADNSPLHF. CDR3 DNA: TGTGCCAGTGGCGGAGCTGATAATTCACCCCTCCACTTT.

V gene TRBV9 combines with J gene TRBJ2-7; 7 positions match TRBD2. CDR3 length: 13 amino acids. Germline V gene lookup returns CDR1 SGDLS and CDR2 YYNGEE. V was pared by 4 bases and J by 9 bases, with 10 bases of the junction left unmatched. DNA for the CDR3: TGTGCCAGCAGCCCCCCCGGGGAGGGAGCGCAGTACTTC. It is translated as CASSPPGEGAQYF.

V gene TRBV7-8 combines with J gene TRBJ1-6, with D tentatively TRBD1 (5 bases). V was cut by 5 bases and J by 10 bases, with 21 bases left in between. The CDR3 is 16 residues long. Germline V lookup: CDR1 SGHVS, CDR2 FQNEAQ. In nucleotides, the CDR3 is TGTGCCAGCAGCGCCTCCCCCCAAGGGGCGAAATCACCCCTCCACTTT. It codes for CASSASPQGAKSPLHF.

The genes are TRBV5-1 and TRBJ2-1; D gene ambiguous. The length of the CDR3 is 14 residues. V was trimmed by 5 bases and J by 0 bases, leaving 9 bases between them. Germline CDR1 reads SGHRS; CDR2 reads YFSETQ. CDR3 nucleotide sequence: TGCGCCAGCAGTCAGGAAACCTCCTACAATGAGCAGTTCTTC. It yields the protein CASSQETSYNEQFF.